This TCR beta chain was recovered during a study of OX40 agonist ivuxolimab in advanced cancers. Study details: Dosing consisted of intravenous ivuxolimab at 0.01 to 10 mg/kg every 2 weeks. Recorded diagnoses for dose-escalation patients were hepatocellular carcinoma, melanoma, renal cell or head and neck cancer. Study results and caveats: Among patients with partial responses at 0.1-3.0 mg/kg, clonal expansion was among the lowest.

Patients with a history of autoimmune disease or on systemic immunosuppression were excluded. The table came from immunoSEQ multiplex PCR; TCRdb's copy has only in-frame clones and leaves some out. The sample lists about 16,000 clones, 75% to 95% occurring once. This clone occurred once. The antigen remains unidentified. This CDR3 is also generated by other DNA sequences in the sample. CDR1 and CDR2 (germline): SGHVS, FQNEAQ. This CDR3 contains 15 residues. V lost 1 base and J 8 bases, leaving 15 bases between the germline ends. This sequence was found in an adult with an advanced solid tumor such as melanoma, head and neck, liver or kidney cancer. Source: CD4+ or CD8+ T cells sorted from blood, taken in a trial of the OX40 agonist ivuxolimab. The chain couples TRBV7-8 to TRBJ1-5, with a weak D call TRBD1 (5 bases). As DNA, the CDR3 is TGTGCCAGCAGCTTAGAGTACAGCCTGGGGGAGCCCCAGCATTTT. Residues: CASSLEYSLGEPQHF.